Listed below are T cell receptor beta chains from one sample, sequenced in a study of radiation and T cells in renal cell carcinoma. The repertoire was sequenced with immunoSEQ multiplex PCR; TCRdb's copy has only in-frame clones and lacks some. The sample yields under 11,000 clones, nearly 60% seen once. The material sequenced was tumor tissue, taken from a patient whose treatment was nephrectomy without radiotherapy. The receptors shown here come from a man in his forties or fifties with renal cell carcinoma. The CDR3 runs from the conserved cysteine through the conserved F or W. The order of the fields is D gene, clone size, V gene, J gene, CDR3 DNA, CDR3 protein. The D gene is left open where the match is weak. Size is stated for part of the rows, as once, few or many counts, or as a class when the clone is expanded.

d_call: -
clone_size: -
v_call: TRBV5-1
j_call: TRBJ1-2
cdr3_nt: TGCGCCAGCAGCAGCGGGGACGGGTTATCTAGAAACTATGGCTACACCTTC
cdr3_aa: CASSSGDGLSRNYGYTF

d_call: -
clone_size: -
v_call: TRBV7-9
j_call: TRBJ2-1
cdr3_nt: TGTGCCAGCAGCTTATCAGCGGCTGAGCAGTTCTTC
cdr3_aa: CASSLSAAEQFF

d_call: TRBD1
clone_size: few
v_call: TRBV19
j_call: TRBJ1-2
cdr3_nt: TGTGCCAGTAGTTCACCGGGACAGGGGATTAAGGGCTACACCTTC
cdr3_aa: CASSSPGQGIKGYTF

d_call: TRBD2
clone_size: few
v_call: TRBV6-5
j_call: TRBJ2-3
cdr3_nt: TGTGCCAGCAGTGCGGGAGCGGGAGATACGCAGTATTTT
cdr3_aa: CASSAGAGDTQYF

d_call: -
clone_size: -
v_call: TRBV5-1
j_call: TRBJ2-2
cdr3_nt: TGCGCCAGCAGTTCCGGCGGAGGGACCGGGGAGCTGTTTTTT
cdr3_aa: CASSSGGGTGELFF

d_call: -
clone_size: -
v_call: TRBV6-1
j_call: TRBJ1-3
cdr3_nt: TGTGCCAGCAGTTCTGCGGGAAACACCATATATTTT
cdr3_aa: CASSSAGNTIYF

d_call: TRBD2
clone_size: -
v_call: TRBV6-1
j_call: TRBJ2-7
cdr3_nt: TGTGCCAGCAGAAGGGGCGAAGCGGGGGCCTACGAGCAGTACTTC
cdr3_aa: CASRRGEAGAYEQYF

d_call: TRBD2
clone_size: -
v_call: TRBV5-1
j_call: TRBJ2-1
cdr3_nt: TGCGCCAGCAGACAGACTAGCGAGGGGGAGCAGTTCTTC
cdr3_aa: CASRQTSEGEQFF

d_call: -
clone_size: -
v_call: TRBV9
j_call: TRBJ2-5
cdr3_nt: TGTGCCAGCAGCGCGGAGGGCCAAGAGACCCAGTACTTC
cdr3_aa: CASSAEGQETQYF

d_call: -
clone_size: -
v_call: TRBV11-2
j_call: TRBJ2-5
cdr3_nt: TGTGCCAGCAGCTTGGCCCCCGGGTACCAAGAGACCCAGTACTTC
cdr3_aa: CASSLAPGYQETQYF

d_call: -
clone_size: few
v_call: TRBV7-9
j_call: TRBJ2-2
cdr3_nt: TGTGCCAGCAGCGACAATTTAGCCGGGGAGCTGTTTTTT
cdr3_aa: CASSDNLAGELFF

d_call: -
clone_size: -
v_call: TRBV18
j_call: TRBJ2-1
cdr3_nt: TGTGCCAGCTCACCCGGAGACTCCCAGCCTTACAATGAGCAGTTCTTC
cdr3_aa: CASSPGDSQPYNEQFF

d_call: TRBD2
clone_size: -
v_call: TRBV19
j_call: TRBJ2-1
cdr3_nt: TGTGCCAGTAGGAGCGGGACCTCCTACAATGAGCAGTTCTTC
cdr3_aa: CASRSGTSYNEQFF

d_call: -
clone_size: -
v_call: TRBV27
j_call: TRBJ1-6
cdr3_nt: TGTGCCAGCAAAAGCTCCTATAATTCACCCCTCCACTTT
cdr3_aa: CASKSSYNSPLHF

d_call: TRBD1
clone_size: -
v_call: TRBV2
j_call: TRBJ2-1
cdr3_nt: TGTGCCAGCAGGCACCTCGACAGGGTGGATGAGCAGTTCTTC
cdr3_aa: CASRHLDRVDEQFF

d_call: -
clone_size: few
v_call: TRBV10-3
j_call: TRBJ2-3
cdr3_nt: TGTGCCAGCAGTTACTCGGACGGACCCGATACGCAGTATTTT
cdr3_aa: CASSYSDGPDTQYF

d_call: -
clone_size: -
v_call: TRBV7-2
j_call: TRBJ1-1
cdr3_nt: TGTGCCAGCAGCTTGGTTAACACTGAAGCTTTCTTT
cdr3_aa: CASSLVNTEAFF

d_call: TRBD2
clone_size: -
v_call: TRBV29-1
j_call: TRBJ2-7
cdr3_nt: TGCAGCGTGGGGGGGGGCGAGCAGTACTTC
cdr3_aa: CSVGGGEQYF

d_call: -
clone_size: few
v_call: TRBV5-6
j_call: TRBJ1-5
cdr3_nt: TGTGCCAGCAGCTTGGCGGGGGGATTCAATCAGCCCCAGCATTTT
cdr3_aa: CASSLAGGFNQPQHF

d_call: TRBD2
clone_size: few
v_call: TRBV7-6
j_call: TRBJ2-3
cdr3_nt: TGTGCCAGCAGCTTGAAGATAGCGGGACCGACAGATACGCAGTATTTT
cdr3_aa: CASSLKIAGPTDTQYF

d_call: -
clone_size: -
v_call: TRBV9
j_call: TRBJ2-1
cdr3_nt: TGTGCCAGCAGCGCGAGACCCCCGGATAACAATGAGCAGTTCTTC
cdr3_aa: CASSARPPDNNEQFF

d_call: TRBD2
clone_size: large
v_call: TRBV4-2
j_call: TRBJ2-1
cdr3_nt: TGTGCCAGCAGCCCAACTAGCGGGGGGCGGAATGAGCAGTTCTTC
cdr3_aa: CASSPTSGGRNEQFF

d_call: -
clone_size: -
v_call: TRBV5-6
j_call: TRBJ2-4
cdr3_nt: TGTGCCAGCAGCTTGGCTCGGGTTTCGAACATTCAGTACTTC
cdr3_aa: CASSLARVSNIQYF

d_call: -
clone_size: -
v_call: TRBV5-1
j_call: TRBJ2-1
cdr3_nt: TGCGCCAGCAGCTTGGTGTTACTAGCTGCGAAGAATGAGCAGTTCTTC
cdr3_aa: CASSLVLLAAKNEQFF

d_call: -
clone_size: -
v_call: TRBV27
j_call: TRBJ1-4
cdr3_nt: TGTGCCAGCAGTTTGAATCAAAAAGGGGAAAAACTGTTTTTT
cdr3_aa: CASSLNQKGEKLFF

d_call: -
clone_size: -
v_call: TRBV29-1
j_call: TRBJ1-5
cdr3_nt: TGCAGCCTTGACCGGGGGCCTCAGCCCCAGCATTTT
cdr3_aa: CSLDRGPQPQHF

d_call: -
clone_size: medium-sized
v_call: TRBV5-1
j_call: TRBJ2-5
cdr3_nt: TGCGCCAGCAGCTTGGATGGCAGGGAGACCCAGTACTTC
cdr3_aa: CASSLDGRETQYF

d_call: TRBD2
clone_size: medium-sized
v_call: TRBV11-1
j_call: TRBJ2-1
cdr3_nt: TGTGCCAGCAGCTTTAGCGGGATTGGCTCAGCTGAGCAGTTCTTC
cdr3_aa: CASSFSGIGSAEQFF

d_call: -
clone_size: once
v_call: TRBV30
j_call: TRBJ1-3
cdr3_nt: TGTGCCTGGAGTTATGATTCTGGAAACACCATATATTTT
cdr3_aa: CAWSYDSGNTIYF

d_call: TRBD2
clone_size: medium-sized
v_call: TRBV7-9
j_call: TRBJ2-7
cdr3_nt: TGTGCCAGCAGCTTAGAGGCGGGAGGTCCCTACGAGCAGTACTTC
cdr3_aa: CASSLEAGGPYEQYF

d_call: TRBD2
clone_size: -
v_call: TRBV19
j_call: TRBJ2-6
cdr3_nt: TGTGCCAGTAGCCTGCTAGCGGAGGCGAGCTCTGGGGCCAACGTCCTGACTTTC
cdr3_aa: CASSLLAEASSGANVLTF

d_call: TRBD1
clone_size: -
v_call: TRBV5-1
j_call: TRBJ1-1
cdr3_nt: TGCGCCAGCAGCTTGGGGGACAGGCTGAACACTGAAGCTTTCTTT
cdr3_aa: CASSLGDRLNTEAFF

d_call: TRBD2
clone_size: -
v_call: TRBV4-2
j_call: TRBJ2-7
cdr3_nt: TGTGCCAGCAGCCAAGATAGAACCCGGGGGGTCTACGAGCAGTACTTC
cdr3_aa: CASSQDRTRGVYEQYF

d_call: -
clone_size: few
v_call: TRBV28
j_call: TRBJ1-5
cdr3_nt: TGTGCCAGCGAGGACAGTCTCAATCAGCCCCAGCATTTT
cdr3_aa: CASEDSLNQPQHF

d_call: TRBD2
clone_size: -
v_call: TRBV7-9
j_call: TRBJ2-1
cdr3_nt: TGTGCCAGCAGCGGCGATGCCGAGCGGGACCGGGAGCAGTTCTTC
cdr3_aa: CASSGDAERDREQFF

d_call: -
clone_size: -
v_call: TRBV25-1
j_call: TRBJ1-1
cdr3_nt: TGTGCCAGCGGGGGTGGGGTCGCCGCTTTCTTT
cdr3_aa: CASGGGVAAFF

d_call: TRBD2
clone_size: medium-sized
v_call: TRBV19
j_call: TRBJ2-7
cdr3_nt: TGTGCCAGTAGTATCTCAGCGGGAGGGAGCTCCTACGAGCAGTACTTC
cdr3_aa: CASSISAGGSSYEQYF

d_call: -
clone_size: few
v_call: TRBV14
j_call: TRBJ2-2
cdr3_nt: TGTGCCAGCAGCCAAGAACTGCCACAGAACACCGGGGAGCTGTTTTTT
cdr3_aa: CASSQELPQNTGELFF

d_call: -
clone_size: few
v_call: TRBV2
j_call: TRBJ1-5
cdr3_nt: TGTGCCAGTGGGTATACTAATAGCAATCAGCCCCAGCATTTT
cdr3_aa: CASGYTNSNQPQHF

d_call: -
clone_size: medium-sized
v_call: TRBV25-1
j_call: TRBJ2-1
cdr3_nt: TGTGCCAGCAGTGAATCTGAAAATGAGCAGTTCTTC
cdr3_aa: CASSESENEQFF

d_call: -
clone_size: -
v_call: TRBV19
j_call: TRBJ1-4
cdr3_nt: TGTGCCAGTAGGGCACGGGCAACTAATGAAAAACTGTTTTTT
cdr3_aa: CASRARATNEKLFF

d_call: TRBD1
clone_size: -
v_call: TRBV29-1
j_call: TRBJ1-2
cdr3_nt: TGCAGCGTTGCCCCGGGACAGGGGGCTGGGTATGGCTACACCTTC
cdr3_aa: CSVAPGQGAGYGYTF

d_call: -
clone_size: -
v_call: TRBV5-1
j_call: TRBJ2-1
cdr3_nt: TGCGCCAGCAGCGCCGGCATCCGACTGGGTCTTTACAATGAGCAGTTCTTC
cdr3_aa: CASSAGIRLGLYNEQFF

d_call: -
clone_size: -
v_call: TRBV10-3
j_call: TRBJ1-5
cdr3_nt: TGTGCCATCAGTGTGGAGGAAAATCAGCCCCAGCATTTT
cdr3_aa: CAISVEENQPQHF

d_call: -
clone_size: -
v_call: TRBV18
j_call: TRBJ2-2
cdr3_nt: TGTGCCAGCTCACCACCCTCGAGTTGGGGTCTTACCGGGGAGCTGTTTTTT
cdr3_aa: CASSPPSSWGLTGELFF

d_call: -
clone_size: -
v_call: TRBV9
j_call: TRBJ1-2
cdr3_nt: TGTGCCAGCACGCCTTGGGGGGGTTCGACTGGCTACACCTTC
cdr3_aa: CASTPWGGSTGYTF

d_call: -
clone_size: few
v_call: TRBV6-4
j_call: TRBJ2-3
cdr3_nt: TGTGCCAGCAGCGAAGGGAGAACAGATACGCAGTATTTT
cdr3_aa: CASSEGRTDTQYF

d_call: TRBD2
clone_size: -
v_call: TRBV4-3
j_call: TRBJ2-5
cdr3_nt: TGCGCCAGCAGCCAAGATCTTGACGGGACTAGCGGGATGGGAACCCAGTACTTC
cdr3_aa: CASSQDLDGTSGMGTQYF

d_call: -
clone_size: -
v_call: TRBV11-2
j_call: TRBJ2-5
cdr3_nt: TGTGCCAGCAGCTTAGGTGGGACCTTAGAGACCCAGTACTTC
cdr3_aa: CASSLGGTLETQYF

d_call: -
clone_size: -
v_call: TRBV27
j_call: TRBJ2-1
cdr3_nt: TGTGCCAGCAGGCCTCTGGGACACCTGGCGCAGTTCTTC
cdr3_aa: CASRPLGHLAQFF